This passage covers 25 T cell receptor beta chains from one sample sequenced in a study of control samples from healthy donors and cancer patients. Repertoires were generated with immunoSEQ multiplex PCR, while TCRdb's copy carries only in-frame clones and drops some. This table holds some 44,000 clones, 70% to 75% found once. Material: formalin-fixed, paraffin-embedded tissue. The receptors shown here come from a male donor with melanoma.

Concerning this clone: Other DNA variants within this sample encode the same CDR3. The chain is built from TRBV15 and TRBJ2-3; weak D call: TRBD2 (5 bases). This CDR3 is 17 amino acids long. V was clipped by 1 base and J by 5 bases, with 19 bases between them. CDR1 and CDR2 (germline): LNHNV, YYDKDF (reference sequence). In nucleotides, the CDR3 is TGTGCCACCAGCAGAGGCTTGCTAGCAGGAGTGGGAGATACGCAGTATTTT. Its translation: CATSRGLLAGVGDTQYF.

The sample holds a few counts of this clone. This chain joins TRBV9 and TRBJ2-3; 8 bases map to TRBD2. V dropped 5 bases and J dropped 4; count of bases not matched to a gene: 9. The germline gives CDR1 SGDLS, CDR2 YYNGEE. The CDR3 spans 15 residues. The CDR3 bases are TGTGCCAGCAGTCCACAAAGCGGGAGCCCAGATACGCAGTATTTT. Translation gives CASSPQSGSPDTQYF.

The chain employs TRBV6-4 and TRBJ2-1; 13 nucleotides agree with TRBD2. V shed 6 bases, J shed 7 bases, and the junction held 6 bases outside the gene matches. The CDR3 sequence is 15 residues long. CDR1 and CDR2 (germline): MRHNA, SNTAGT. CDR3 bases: TGTGCCAGCAGCACTAGCGGGAGGGCCGGGAATGAGCAGTTCTTC. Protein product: CASSTSGRAGNEQFF.

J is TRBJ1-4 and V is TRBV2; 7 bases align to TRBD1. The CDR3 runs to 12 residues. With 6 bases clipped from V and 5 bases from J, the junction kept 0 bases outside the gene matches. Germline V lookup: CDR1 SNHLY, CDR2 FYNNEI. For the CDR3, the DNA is TGTGCCAGCAGGACAGGGAATGAAAAACTGTTTTTT. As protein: CASRTGNEKLFF.

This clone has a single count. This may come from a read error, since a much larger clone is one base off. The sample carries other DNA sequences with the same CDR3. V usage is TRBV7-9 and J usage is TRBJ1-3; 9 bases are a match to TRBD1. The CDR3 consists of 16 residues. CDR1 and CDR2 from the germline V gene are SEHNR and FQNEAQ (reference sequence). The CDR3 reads CASSFKQGAAGNTIYF. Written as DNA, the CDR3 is TGTGCCAGCAGCTTCAAACAGGGGGCAGCTGGAAATACCATATATTTT.

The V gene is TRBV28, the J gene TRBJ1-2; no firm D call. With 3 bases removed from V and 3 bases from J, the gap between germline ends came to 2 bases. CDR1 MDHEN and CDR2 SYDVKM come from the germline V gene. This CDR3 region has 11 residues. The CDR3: CASSFDYGYTF. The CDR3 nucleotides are TGTGCCAGCAGTTTCGACTATGGCTACACCTTC.

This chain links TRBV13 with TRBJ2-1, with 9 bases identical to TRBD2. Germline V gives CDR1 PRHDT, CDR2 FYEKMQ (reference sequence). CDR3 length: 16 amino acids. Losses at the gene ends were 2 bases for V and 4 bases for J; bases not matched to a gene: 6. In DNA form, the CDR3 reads TGTGCCAGCAGCTTATGGGTAGCGGGAGAATACAATGAGCAGTTCTTC. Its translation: CASSLWVAGEYNEQFF.

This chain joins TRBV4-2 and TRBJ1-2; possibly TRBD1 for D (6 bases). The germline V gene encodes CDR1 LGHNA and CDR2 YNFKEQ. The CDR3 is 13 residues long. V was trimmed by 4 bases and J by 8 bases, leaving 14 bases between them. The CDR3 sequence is CASSRASGDGYTF. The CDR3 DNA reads TGTGCCAGCAGCCGAGCTTCAGGGGACGGCTACACCTTC.

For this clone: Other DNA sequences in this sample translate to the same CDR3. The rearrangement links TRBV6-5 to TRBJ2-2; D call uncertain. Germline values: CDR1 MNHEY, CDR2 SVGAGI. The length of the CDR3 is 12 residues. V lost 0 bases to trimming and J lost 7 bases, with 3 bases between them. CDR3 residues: CASSYSRGELFF. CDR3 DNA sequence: TGTGCCAGCAGTTACTCACGCGGGGAGCTGTTTTTT.

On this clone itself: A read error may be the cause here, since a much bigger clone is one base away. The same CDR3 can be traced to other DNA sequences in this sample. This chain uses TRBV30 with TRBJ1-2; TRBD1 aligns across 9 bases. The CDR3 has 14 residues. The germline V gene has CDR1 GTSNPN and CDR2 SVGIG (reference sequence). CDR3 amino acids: CAWSVQGAGYGYTF. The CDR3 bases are TGTGCCTGGAGTGTACAGGGGGCCGGCTATGGCTACACTTTC.

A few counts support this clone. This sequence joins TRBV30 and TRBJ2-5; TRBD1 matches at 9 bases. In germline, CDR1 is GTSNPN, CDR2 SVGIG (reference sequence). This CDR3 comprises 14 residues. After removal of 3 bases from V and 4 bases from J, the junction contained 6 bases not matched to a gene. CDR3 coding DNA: TGTGCCTGGAGCGCCACAGGGGGCCCAGAGACCCAGTACTTC. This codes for CAWSATGGPETQYF.

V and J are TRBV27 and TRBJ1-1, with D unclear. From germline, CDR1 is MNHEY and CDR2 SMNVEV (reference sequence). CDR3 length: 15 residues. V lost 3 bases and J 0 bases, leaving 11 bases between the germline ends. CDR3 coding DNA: TGTGCCAGCAGTTTCCGAGCTGGCCTGAACACTGAAGCTTTCTTT. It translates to CASSFRAGLNTEAFF.

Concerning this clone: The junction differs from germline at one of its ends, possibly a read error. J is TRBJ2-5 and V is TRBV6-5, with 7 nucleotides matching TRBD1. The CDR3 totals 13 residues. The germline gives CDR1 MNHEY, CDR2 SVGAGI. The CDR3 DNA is TGTGCCAGCAGGTCGGGTCAGGGGGAGACTCAGTACTTC. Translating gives CASRSGQGETQYF.

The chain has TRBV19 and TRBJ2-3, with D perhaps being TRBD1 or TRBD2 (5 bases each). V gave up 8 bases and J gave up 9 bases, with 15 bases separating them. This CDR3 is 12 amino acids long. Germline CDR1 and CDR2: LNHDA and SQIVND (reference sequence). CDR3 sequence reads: CASDDGGGTQYF. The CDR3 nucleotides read TGTGCCAGTGATGATGGGGGTGGCACGCAGTATTTT.

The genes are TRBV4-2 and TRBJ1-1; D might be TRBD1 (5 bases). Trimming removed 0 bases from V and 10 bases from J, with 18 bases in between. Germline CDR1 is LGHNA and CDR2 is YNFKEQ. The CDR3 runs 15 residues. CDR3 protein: CASSQDGGGARAAFF. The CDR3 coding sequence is TGTGCCAGCAGCCAAGATGGAGGAGGGGCCCGGGCAGCTTTCTTT.

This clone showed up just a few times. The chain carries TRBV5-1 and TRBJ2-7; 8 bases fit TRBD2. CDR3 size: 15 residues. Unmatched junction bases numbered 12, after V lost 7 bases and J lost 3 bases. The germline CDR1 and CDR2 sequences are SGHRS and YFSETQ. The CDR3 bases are TGCGCCAGCGCCTTGTCGGGAGGGCCCAACTACGAGCAGTACTTC. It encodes CASALSGGPNYEQYF.

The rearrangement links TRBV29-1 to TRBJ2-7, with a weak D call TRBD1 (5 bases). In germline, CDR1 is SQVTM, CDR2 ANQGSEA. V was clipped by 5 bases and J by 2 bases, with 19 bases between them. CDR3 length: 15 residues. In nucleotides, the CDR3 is TGCAGCGTTCTCACCCGACAAGGGGCCGCCTACGAGCAGTACTTC. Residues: CSVLTRQGAAYEQYF.

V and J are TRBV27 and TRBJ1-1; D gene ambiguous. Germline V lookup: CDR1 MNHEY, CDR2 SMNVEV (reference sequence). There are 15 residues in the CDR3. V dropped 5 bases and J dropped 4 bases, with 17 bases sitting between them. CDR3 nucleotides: TGTGCCAGCAGTCTGATCCTACCGGGTTCCACTGAAGCTTTCTTT. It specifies CASSLILPGSTEAFF.

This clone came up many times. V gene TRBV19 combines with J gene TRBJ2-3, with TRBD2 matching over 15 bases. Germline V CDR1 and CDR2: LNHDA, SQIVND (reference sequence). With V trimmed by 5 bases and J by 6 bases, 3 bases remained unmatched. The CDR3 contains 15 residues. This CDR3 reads CASSPGLAGGDTQYF. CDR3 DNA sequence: TGTGCCAGTAGTCCTGGACTAGCGGGAGGGGATACGCAGTATTTT.

CDR3 in amino acids: CASRQGSYEQYF. The CDR3 nucleotides read TGTGCCAGCAGACAGGGGTCTTACGAGCAGTACTTC. This rearrangement joins TRBV6-5 to TRBJ2-7; TRBD1 agrees at 7 bases. J lost 4 bases, V lost 6 bases, and 3 bases had no gene match. The CDR3 covers 12 residues. Germline V CDR1 and CDR2: MNHEY, SVGAGI.

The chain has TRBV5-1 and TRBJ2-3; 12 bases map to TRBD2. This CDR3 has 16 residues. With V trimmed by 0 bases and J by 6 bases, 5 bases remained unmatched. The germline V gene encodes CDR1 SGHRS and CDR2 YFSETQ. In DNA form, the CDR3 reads TGCGCCAGCAGCTTGGAACTAGCGGGAGGAGGTGATACGCAGTATTTT. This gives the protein CASSLELAGGGDTQYF.

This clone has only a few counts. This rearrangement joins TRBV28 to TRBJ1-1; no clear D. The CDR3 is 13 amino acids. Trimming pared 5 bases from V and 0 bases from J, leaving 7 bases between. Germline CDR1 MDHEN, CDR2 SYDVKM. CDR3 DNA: TGTGCCAGCAGTGGCGCCTTGAACACTGAAGCTTTCTTT. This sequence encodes CASSGALNTEAFF.

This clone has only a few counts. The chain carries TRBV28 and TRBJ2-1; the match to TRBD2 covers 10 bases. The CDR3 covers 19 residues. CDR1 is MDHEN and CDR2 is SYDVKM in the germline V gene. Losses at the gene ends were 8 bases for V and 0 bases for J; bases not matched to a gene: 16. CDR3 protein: CASRRSLAGELSSYNEQFF. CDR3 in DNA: TGTGCCAGCCGCCGTTCGCTAGCGGGAGAGCTGAGCTCCTACAATGAGCAGTTCTTC.

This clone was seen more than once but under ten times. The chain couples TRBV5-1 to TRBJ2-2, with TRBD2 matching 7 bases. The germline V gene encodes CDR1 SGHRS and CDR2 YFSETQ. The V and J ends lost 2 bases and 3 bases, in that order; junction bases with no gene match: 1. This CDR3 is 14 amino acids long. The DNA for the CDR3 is TGCGCCAGCAGCTTCAGCGGGGACACCGGGGAGCTGTTTTTT. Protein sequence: CASSFSGDTGELFF.

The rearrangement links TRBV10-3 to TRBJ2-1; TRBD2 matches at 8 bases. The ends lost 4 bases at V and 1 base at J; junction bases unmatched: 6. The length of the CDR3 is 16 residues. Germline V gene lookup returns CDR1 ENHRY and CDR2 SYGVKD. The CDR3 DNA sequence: TGTGCCATCAGTGGGGGCGGGAGGCCTTCCTACAATGAGCAGTTCTTC. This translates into CAISGGGRPSYNEQFF.